Listed below are T cell receptor beta chains from one sample, sequenced in a study of cytomegalovirus exposure and HLA in healthy donors. Measured with immunoSEQ multiplex PCR; TCRdb has only the in-frame clones, and not every one. The table records approximately 160,000 clones, approximately 78% of them present only once. Specimen: PBMCs. All receptors come from a woman between 18 and 29 years old in good health and CMV-seronegative. CDR3s include the opening cysteine and the closing phenylalanine or tryptophan. The D gene is left open where the match is weak. Rows give clone size only sometimes, using once, few, many, or a class for an expanded clone.

d_gene	v_gene	abundance	len	j_gene	CDR3nt	CDR3aa
TRBD1	TRBV5-4	-	16	TRBJ1-6	TGTGCCAGCAGCGCCCGACAGGGGGGGGCCCAGGTGCTCCTCCACTTT	CASSARQGGAQVLLHF
-	TRBV11-2	-	14	TRBJ2-7	TGTGCCAGCAGCTTTACCGGGACATCCTACGAGCAGTACTTC	CASSFTGTSYEQYF
TRBD1	TRBV11-2	-	17	TRBJ2-3	TGTGCCAGCAGCTTAGTCCCGGGACAGGCTAGCACAGATACGCAGTATTTT	CASSLVPGQASTDTQYF
-	TRBV18	-	17	TRBJ2-3	TGTGCCAGCTCAAGGGGACTCCTACAGGTTAGCACAGATACGCAGTATTTT	CASSRGLLQVSTDTQYF
TRBD2	TRBV5-1	-	15	TRBJ2-1	TGCGCCAGCAAAGAACTAGCGAGCTCCTACAATGAGCAGTTCTTC	CASKELASSYNEQFF
-	TRBV4-1	-	16	TRBJ1-5	TGCGCCAGCAGCCACCCACAGGGTAATAGCAATCAGCCCCAGCATTTT	CASSHPQGNSNQPQHF
-	TRBV5-1	-	15	TRBJ1-4	TGCGCCAGCAGCTTGGGACGGGGGATTAATGAAAAACTGTTTTTT	CASSLGRGINEKLFF
TRBD2	TRBV29-1	-	15	TRBJ2-1	TGCAGCGTTGAAGTTCTTGAGCGGGAGTTTGATGAGCAGTTCTTC	CSVEVLEREFDEQFF
-	TRBV5-6	-	14	TRBJ2-7	TGTGCCAGCGGATCGTGGACAAACTCCTACGAGCAGTACTTC	CASGSWTNSYEQYF
-	TRBV5-4	-	16	TRBJ2-5	TGTGCCAGCAGCTTGGTTGGGGGGGCTCACCAAGAGACCCAGTACTTC	CASSLVGGAHQETQYF
-	TRBV6-5	-	14	TRBJ1-2	TGTGCCAGCAGTTACGACAGTAGTTCGTATGGCTACACCTTC	CASSYDSSSYGYTF
-	TRBV7-9	-	12	TRBJ2-7	TGTGCCAGCAGCCCAGACAGTTTTGTGCAGTACTTC	CASSPDSFVQYF
-	TRBV28	few	13	TRBJ1-1	TGTGCCAGCACCGAGGACACGAACACTGAAGCTTTCTTT	CASTEDTNTEAFF
-	TRBV5-1	-	13	TRBJ1-5	TGCGCCAGCAGCCCCCCTCACGGTCAGCCCCAGCATTTT	CASSPPHGQPQHF
TRBD2	TRBV7-9	-	14	TRBJ2-5	TGTGCCAGCAGCTCTTACGGCGGGGGGGAGACCCAGTACTTC	CASSSYGGGETQYF
-	TRBV11-2	-	14	TRBJ2-2	TGTGCCAGCAGCCCAAATGTGGGGCCTGAGGAGCTGTTTTTT	CASSPNVGPEELFF
-	TRBV5-8	-	15	TRBJ1-2	TGTGCCAGCAGCTTGATGCTCTGGAATTGGGGCGGCTACACCTTC	CASSLMLWNWGGYTF
-	TRBV30	-	15	TRBJ1-5	TGTGCCTGGAGAGCCCAGGGATGGGGCAATCAGCCCCAGCATTTT	CAWRAQGWGNQPQHF
TRBD1	TRBV11-2	medium-sized	17	TRBJ1-2	TGTGCCAGCAGCTTAGGCGGCGGAGGGGGCATGGGAGATGGCTACACCTTC	CASSLGGGGGMGDGYTF
TRBD1	TRBV7-2	-	16	TRBJ1-6	TGTGCCAGCAGCTTAAATCGGGACAGGGATGTTTCACCCCTCCACTTT	CASSLNRDRDVSPLHF
-	TRBV7-9	-	15	TRBJ2-2	TGTGCCAGCAGCTTTTACAGGGAAGCTCCCGGGGAGCTGTTTTTT	CASSFYREAPGELFF
TRBD2	TRBV6-1	-	17	TRBJ2-1	TGTGCCAGCAGTGAAAATACCTTCGGCGGGGGGGGCGATGAGCAGTTCTTC	CASSENTFGGGGDEQFF
TRBD1	TRBV6-6	-	16	TRBJ2-1	TGTGCCAGCAGTTCGGGACCGGGACAGCGCGACAATGAGCAGTTCTTC	CASSSGPGQRDNEQFF
-	TRBV29-1	-	15	TRBJ1-2	TGCAGCGTTGAAGGATCTGAGAGCAAAGCCTATGGCTACACCTTC	CSVEGSESKAYGYTF
TRBD1	TRBV5-4	-	16	TRBJ1-2	TGTGCCAGCAGCTTGGCCGGACAGGGGAGCCTGTATGGCTACACCTTC	CASSLAGQGSLYGYTF
TRBD1	TRBV7-9	-	16	TRBJ2-5	TGTGCCAGCAGCCGACAAGGGACAGGGCAACAAGAGACCCAGTACTTC	CASSRQGTGQQETQYF
-	TRBV28	once	13	TRBJ2-1	TGTGCCAGCAGCCTTACCGCTATTCATGAGCAGTTCTTC	CASSLTAIHEQFF
-	TRBV5-6	-	14	TRBJ2-5	TGTGCCAGCAGCTTGGCCACCGGGTGGGAGACCCAGTACTTC	CASSLATGWETQYF
TRBD1	TRBV5-4	-	15	TRBJ2-7	TGTGCCAGCAGCTTGTTCGGACAGGGGGGCTACGAGCAGTACTTC	CASSLFGQGGYEQYF
-	TRBV7-9	-	12	TRBJ1-5	TGTTCCAGCAGCTTATCGGATCAGCCCCAGCATTTT	CSSSLSDQPQHF
-	TRBV28	-	14	TRBJ1-6	TGTGCCAGCAGTTTACCCAGTTGGAATTCACCCCTCCACTTT	CASSLPSWNSPLHF
-	TRBV27	-	13	TRBJ1-5	TGTGCCAGCAGTGGGGGAGGAGGTCAGCCCCAGCATTTT	CASSGGGGQPQHF
-	TRBV5-6	-	13	TRBJ2-3	TGTGCCAGCAGCTACTCTAGCACAGATACGCAGTATTTT	CASSYSSTDTQYF
TRBD2	TRBV6-6	once	13	TRBJ2-1	TGTGCCAGCTTACTAGCGGGAGGTAATGAGCAGTTCTTC	CASLLAGGNEQFF
-	TRBV4-1	-	16	TRBJ2-5	TGCGCCAGCAGCCCCGTGGCAAGGAGACCAGGAGGGGCCCAGTACTTC	CASSPVARRPGGAQYF